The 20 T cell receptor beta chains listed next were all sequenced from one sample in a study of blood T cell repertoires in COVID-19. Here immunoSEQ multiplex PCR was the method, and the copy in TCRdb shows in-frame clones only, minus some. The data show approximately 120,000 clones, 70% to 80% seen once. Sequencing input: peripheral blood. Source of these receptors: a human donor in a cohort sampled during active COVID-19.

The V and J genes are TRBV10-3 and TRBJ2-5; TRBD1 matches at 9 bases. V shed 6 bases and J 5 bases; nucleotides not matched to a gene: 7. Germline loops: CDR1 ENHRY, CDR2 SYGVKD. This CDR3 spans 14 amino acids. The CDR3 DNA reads TGTGCCATCAGGGGCGCAGACAGGGGGGAGACCCAGTACTTC. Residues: CAIRGADRGETQYF.

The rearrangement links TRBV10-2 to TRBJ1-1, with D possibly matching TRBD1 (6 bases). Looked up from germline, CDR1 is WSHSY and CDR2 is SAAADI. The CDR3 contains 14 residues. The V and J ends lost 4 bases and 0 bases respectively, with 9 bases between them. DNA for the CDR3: TGCGCCAGCAGTGTGGGGGCGGTGAACACTGAAGCTTTCTTT. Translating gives CASSVGAVNTEAFF.

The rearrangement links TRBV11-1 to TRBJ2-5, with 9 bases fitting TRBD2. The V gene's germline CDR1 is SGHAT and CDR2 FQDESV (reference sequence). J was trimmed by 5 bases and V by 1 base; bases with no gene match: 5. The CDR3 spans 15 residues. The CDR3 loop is CASSLGGGVPETQYF. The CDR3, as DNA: TGTGCCAGCAGCTTAGGCGGGGGGGTTCCCGAGACCCAGTACTTC.

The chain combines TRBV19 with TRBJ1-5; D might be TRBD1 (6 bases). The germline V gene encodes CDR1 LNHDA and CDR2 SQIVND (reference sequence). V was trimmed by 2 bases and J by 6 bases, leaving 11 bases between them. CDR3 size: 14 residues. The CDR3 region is CASSITQGTQPQHF. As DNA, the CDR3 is TGTGCCAGTAGTATAACACAGGGCACTCAGCCCCAGCATTTT.

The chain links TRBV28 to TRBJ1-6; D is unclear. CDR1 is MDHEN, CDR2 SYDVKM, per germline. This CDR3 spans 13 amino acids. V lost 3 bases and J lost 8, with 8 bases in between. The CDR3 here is CASSFPPYSPLHF. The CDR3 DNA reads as TGTGCCAGCAGTTTCCCCCCTTATTCACCCCTCCACTTT. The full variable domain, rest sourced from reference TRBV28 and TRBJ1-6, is DVKVTQSSRYLVKRTGEKVFLECVQDMDHENMFWYRQDPGLGLRLIYFSYDVKMKEKGDIPEGYSVSREKKERFSLILESASTNQTSMYLCASSFPPYSPLHFGNGTRLTVT.

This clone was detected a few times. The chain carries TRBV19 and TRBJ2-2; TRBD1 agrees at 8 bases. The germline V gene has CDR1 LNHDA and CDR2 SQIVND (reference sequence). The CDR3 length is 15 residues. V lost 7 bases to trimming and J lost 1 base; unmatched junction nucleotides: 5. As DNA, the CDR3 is TGTGCCAGTAATTGGGACAGGCGGAACACCGGGGAGCTGTTTTTT. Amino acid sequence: CASNWDRRNTGELFF.

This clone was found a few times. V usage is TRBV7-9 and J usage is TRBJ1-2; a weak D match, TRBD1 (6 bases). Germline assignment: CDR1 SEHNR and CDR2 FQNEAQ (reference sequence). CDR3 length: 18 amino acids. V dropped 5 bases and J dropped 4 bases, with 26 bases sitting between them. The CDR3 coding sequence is TGTGCCAGCAGCCCAATATTTCAAAGGACAGATCTCGGCTATGGCTACACCTTC. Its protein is CASSPIFQRTDLGYGYTF.

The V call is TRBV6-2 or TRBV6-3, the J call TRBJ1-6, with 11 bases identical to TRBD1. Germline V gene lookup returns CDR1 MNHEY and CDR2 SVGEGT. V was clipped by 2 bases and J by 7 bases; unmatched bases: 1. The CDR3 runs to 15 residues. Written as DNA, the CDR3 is TGTGCCAGCAGTTACGGGGACAGGGGGAATTCACCCCTCCACTTT. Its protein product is CASSYGDRGNSPLHF.

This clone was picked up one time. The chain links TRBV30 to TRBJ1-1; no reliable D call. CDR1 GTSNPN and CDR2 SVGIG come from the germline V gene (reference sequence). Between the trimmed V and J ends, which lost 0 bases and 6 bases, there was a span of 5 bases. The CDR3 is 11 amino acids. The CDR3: CAWSVSPEAFF. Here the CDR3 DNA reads TGTGCCTGGAGTGTCTCTCCTGAAGCTTTCTTT.

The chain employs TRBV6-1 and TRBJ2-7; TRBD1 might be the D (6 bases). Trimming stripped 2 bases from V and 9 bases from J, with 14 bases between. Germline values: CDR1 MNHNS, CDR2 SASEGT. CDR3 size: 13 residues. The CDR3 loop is CASSETGTFGQYF. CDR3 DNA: TGTGCCAGCAGTGAAACAGGGACCTTCGGGCAGTACTTC.

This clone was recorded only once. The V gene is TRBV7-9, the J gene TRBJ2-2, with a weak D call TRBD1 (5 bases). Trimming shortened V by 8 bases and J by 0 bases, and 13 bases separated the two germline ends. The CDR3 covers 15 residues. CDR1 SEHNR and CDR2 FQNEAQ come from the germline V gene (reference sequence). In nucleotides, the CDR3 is TGTGCCAGCCCCCAGGGCGCCGCGAACACCGGGGAGCTGTTTTTT. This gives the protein CASPQGAANTGELFF.

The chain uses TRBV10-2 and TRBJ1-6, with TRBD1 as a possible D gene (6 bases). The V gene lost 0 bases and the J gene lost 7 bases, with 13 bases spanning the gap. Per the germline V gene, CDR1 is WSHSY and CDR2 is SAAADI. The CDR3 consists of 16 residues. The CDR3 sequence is CASSESSGRGNSPLHF. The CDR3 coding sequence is TGCGCCAGCAGTGAGTCTTCAGGCAGGGGAAATTCACCCCTCCACTTT.

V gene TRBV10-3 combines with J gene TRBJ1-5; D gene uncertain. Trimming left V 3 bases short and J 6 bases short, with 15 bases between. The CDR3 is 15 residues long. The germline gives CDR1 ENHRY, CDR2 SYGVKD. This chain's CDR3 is CAISDHRVQGQPQHF. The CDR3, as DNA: TGTGCCATCAGTGACCACCGGGTCCAAGGTCAGCCCCAGCATTTT.

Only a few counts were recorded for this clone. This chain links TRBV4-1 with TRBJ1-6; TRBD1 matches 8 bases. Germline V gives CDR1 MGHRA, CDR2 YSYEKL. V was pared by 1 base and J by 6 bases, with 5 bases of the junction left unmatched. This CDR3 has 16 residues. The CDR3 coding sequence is TGCGCCAGCAGCCAAGCTGGACAGGGCTTTAATTCACCCCTCCACTTT. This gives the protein CASSQAGQGFNSPLHF.

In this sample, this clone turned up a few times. The CDR3 spells CASCPGGPGSYEQYF. The CDR3 DNA sequence: TGTGCCAGCTGCCCCGGGGGGCCCGGGTCCTACGAGCAGTACTTC. V usage is TRBV7-2 and J usage is TRBJ2-7, with D perhaps matching TRBD2 (7 bases). Trimming left V 8 bases short and J 1 base short, with 18 bases between. CDR1 SGHTA and CDR2 FQGNSA come from the germline V gene. This CDR3 is built from 15 residues.

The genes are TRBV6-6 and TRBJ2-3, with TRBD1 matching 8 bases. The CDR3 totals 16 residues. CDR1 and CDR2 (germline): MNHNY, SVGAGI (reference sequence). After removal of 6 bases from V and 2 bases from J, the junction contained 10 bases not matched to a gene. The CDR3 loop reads CASRQPARGPTDTQYF. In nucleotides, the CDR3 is TGTGCCAGCAGGCAACCTGCCAGGGGGCCCACAGATACGCAGTATTTT.

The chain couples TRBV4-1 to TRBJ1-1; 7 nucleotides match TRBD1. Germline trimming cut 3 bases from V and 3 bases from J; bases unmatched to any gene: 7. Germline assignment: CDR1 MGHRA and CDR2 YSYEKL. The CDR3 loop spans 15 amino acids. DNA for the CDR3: TGCGCCAGCAGCCACGAACAGGGGTTGTACACTGAAGCTTTCTTT. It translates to CASSHEQGLYTEAFF.

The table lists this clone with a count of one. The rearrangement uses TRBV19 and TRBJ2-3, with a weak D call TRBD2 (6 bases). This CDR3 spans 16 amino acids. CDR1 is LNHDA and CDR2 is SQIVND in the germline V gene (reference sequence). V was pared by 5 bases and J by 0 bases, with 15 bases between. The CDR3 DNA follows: TGTGCCAGTAGTCCTCCGTTTAGCGGTAGCACAGATACGCAGTATTTT. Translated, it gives CASSPPFSGSTDTQYF.

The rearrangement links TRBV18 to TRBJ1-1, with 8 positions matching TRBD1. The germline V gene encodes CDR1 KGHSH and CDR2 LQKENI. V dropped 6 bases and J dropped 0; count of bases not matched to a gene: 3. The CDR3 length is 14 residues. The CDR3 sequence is CASSRDRMNTEAFF. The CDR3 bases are TGTGCCAGCTCGCGGGACAGGATGAACACTGAAGCTTTCTTT.

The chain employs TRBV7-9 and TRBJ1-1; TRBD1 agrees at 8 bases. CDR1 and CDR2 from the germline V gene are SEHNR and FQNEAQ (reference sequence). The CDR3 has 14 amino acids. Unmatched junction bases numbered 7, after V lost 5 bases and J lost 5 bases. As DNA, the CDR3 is TGTGCCAGCAGCCGAGGACAGGGACGAACTGAAGCTTTCTTT. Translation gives CASSRGQGRTEAFF.